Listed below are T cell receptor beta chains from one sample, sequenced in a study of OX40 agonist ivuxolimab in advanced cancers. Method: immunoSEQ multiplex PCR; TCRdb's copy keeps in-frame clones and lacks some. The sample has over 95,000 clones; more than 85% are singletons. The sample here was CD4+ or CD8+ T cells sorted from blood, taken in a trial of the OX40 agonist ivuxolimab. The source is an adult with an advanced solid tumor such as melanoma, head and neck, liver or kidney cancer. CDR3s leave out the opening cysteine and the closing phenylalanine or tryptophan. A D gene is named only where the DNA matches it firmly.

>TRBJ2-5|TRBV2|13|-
ASSGQGLDQETQY
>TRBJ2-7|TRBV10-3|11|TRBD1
AIQRQGSYEQY
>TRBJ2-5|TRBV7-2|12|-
ASSLHSDQETQY
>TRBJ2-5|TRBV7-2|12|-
ASSHGTLRETQY
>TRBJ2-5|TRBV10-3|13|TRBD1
AIRTGGAQEETQY
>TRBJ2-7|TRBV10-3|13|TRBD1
AISEPGTGGGEQY
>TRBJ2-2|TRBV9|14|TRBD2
ASSVLAGGFTGELF
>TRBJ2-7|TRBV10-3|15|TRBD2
AISDQLIGTSGYEQY
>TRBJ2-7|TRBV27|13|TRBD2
ASSLQFSGYYEQY
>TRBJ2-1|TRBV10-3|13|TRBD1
AISKMDRGYNEQF
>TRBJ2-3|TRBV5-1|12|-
ASSLEGQADTQY